Following are 27 T cell receptor beta chains from one sample sequenced in a study of blood T cells in healthy people across ages. A second roughly 7 to 12 cycle PCR used barcoded and J-beta primers. Via MiXCR, TCRdb re-called the 5' RACE reads, giving one row per CDR3 protein. The repertoire holds around 900,000 distinct CDR3 sequences, with 51% as singletons. Sequencing was done on a sample of blood. The receptors come from a woman aged 60-75 years in good health.

This clonotype was recorded many times. J is TRBJ2-3 and V is TRBV12-3 or TRBV12-4; possible D gene TRBD2, 6 bases. V gave up 4 bases and J gave up 5 bases, with 16 bases separating them. The CDR3 covers 15 residues. CDR3 DNA sequence: TGTGCCAGCAGTTCTCTCGGCGGGATCCGAGATACGCAGTATTTT. This codes for CASSSLGGIRDTQYF.

The J gene is TRBJ2-3, the V gene TRBV12-3 or TRBV12-4; D may be TRBD2 (6 bases). This CDR3 spans 18 amino acids. V was clipped by 1 base and J by 0 bases, with 17 bases between them. CDR3 loop: CASSLGRRGSASTDTQYF. For the CDR3, the DNA is TGTGCCAGCAGTTTAGGGAGGCGGGGCAGTGCTAGCACAGATACGCAGTATTTT.

The chain joins TRBV20-1 to TRBJ2-5; 8 bases are a match to TRBD2. The DNA end is more similar to TRBJ2-7, so the J call may be wrong. CDR1 is DFQATT and CDR2 is SNEGSKA in the germline V gene (reference sequence). The length of the CDR3 is 20 residues. For the CDR3, the DNA is TGCAGTGCTAGAGATCTCGGTCTAGCGGGCCAGGGGAGCGTGTTATACGAGCAGTACTTC. Its translation is CSARDLGLAGQGSVLYEQYF.

In regard to this clonotype: The junction shows a germline mismatch at one end, possibly a read error. The chain couples TRBV7-9 to TRBJ2-5; weak D call: TRBD2 (5 bases). From germline, CDR1 is SEHNR and CDR2 FQNEAQ (reference sequence). CDR3 length equals 11 residues. The CDR3: CASSLLLALFF. Written as DNA, the CDR3 is TGTGCCAGCAGCTTATTATTAGCGCTGTTCTTC.

This chain connects TRBV12-3 or TRBV12-4 to TRBJ2-1, with D perhaps assigned TRBD1 or TRBD2 (5 bases each). Trimming took off 3 bases at V and 14 bases at J, with 11 bases between the two ends. The CDR3 extends over 11 amino acids. The CDR3 sequence is CASSFGTREFF. CDR3 coding DNA: TGTGCCAGCAGTTTCGGGACCCGAGAGTTCTTC.

With regard to this clonotype: One end of the junction fails to match germline, which may point to a read error. The rearrangement links TRBV10-1 to TRBJ1-2; unclear D gene. Germline values: CDR1 WNHNN, CDR2 SYGVQD (reference sequence). The CDR3 is 11 residues long. CDR3 amino acids: CAGRMSHGYTF. CDR3 nucleotides: TGCGCCGGCAGGATGAGCCATGGCTACACCTTC.

This chain uses TRBV7-8 with TRBJ1-1, with D unclear. Trimming pared 5 bases from V and 6 bases from J, leaving 10 bases between. The CDR3 has 12 residues. Germline CDR1 reads SGHVS; CDR2 reads FQNEAQ. CDR3 sequence reads: CASSPGVAEAFF. DNA for the CDR3: TGTGCCAGCAGCCCCGGTGTAGCTGAAGCTTTCTTT. The full variable domain, with the rest looked up from reference TRBV7-8 and TRBJ1-1, is GAGVSQSPRYKVAKRGQDVALRCDPISGHVSLFWYQQALGQGPEFLTYFQNEAQLDKSGLPSDRFFAERPEGSVSTLKIQRTQQEDSAVYLCASSPGVAEAFFGQGTRLTVV.

The chain carries TRBV27 and TRBJ2-4; no definite D call. V lost 5 bases and J 1 base, leaving 15 bases between the germline ends. CDR1 is MNHEY and CDR2 is SMNVEV in the germline V gene (reference sequence). This CDR3 has 16 residues. The CDR3 here is CASSPSFGTAKNIQYF. In nucleotides, the CDR3 is TGTGCCAGCAGTCCCTCTTTTGGTACGGCCAAAAACATTCAGTACTTC.

The V and J genes are TRBV5-5 and TRBJ2-4, with D hard to call. The J call may be faulty, since TRBJ2-7 better matches the DNA end. CDR3 length: 14 amino acids. In germline, CDR1 is SGHKS, CDR2 YYEKEE (reference sequence). CDR3 residues: CASSLDSNRLEQYF. The CDR3 DNA reads TGTGCCAGCAGCTTGGACAGTAACCGTCTCGAGCAGTACTTC.

This chain joins TRBV7-2 and TRBJ2-7; possibly TRBD2 for D (6 bases). Trimming pared 5 bases from V and 2 bases from J, leaving 19 bases between. The CDR3 consists of 16 residues. Germline V gives CDR1 SGHTA, CDR2 FQGNSA. CDR3 bases: TGTGCCAGCAGCATTGTCTCCGGGACTTCTCCCTACGAGCAGTACTTC. Its translation: CASSIVSGTSPYEQYF.

The chain combines TRBV4-2 with TRBJ2-6, with D unresolved. Per germline, CDR1 LGHNA and CDR2 YNFKEQ. The CDR3 is 16 residues long. V was clipped by 3 bases and J by 0 bases, with 9 bases between them. The CDR3 protein is CASSQMRNSGANVLTF. Here the CDR3 DNA reads TGTGCCAGCAGCCAGATGAGGAACTCTGGGGCCAACGTCCTGACTTTC.

This clonotype was counted ten times or more. The chain uses TRBV20-1 and TRBJ1-2; D ambiguous. Germline V gene sequence: CDR1 DFQATT, CDR2 SNEGSKA (reference sequence). Deletions cut 1 base from V and 5 bases from J, with 11 bases between. This CDR3 comprises 13 residues. CDR3 nucleotides: TGCAGTGCTAGAGTTGACGGGAAATATGGCTACACCTTC. Protein sequence: CSARVDGKYGYTF.

The table lists this clonotype with a few counts. This rearrangement joins TRBV4-1 to TRBJ2-6; D gene unclear. Per the germline V gene, CDR1 is MGHRA and CDR2 is YSYEKL. The V end lost 1 base, the J end lost 4 bases, and 8 bases lay between the germline ends. The CDR3 is 15 residues long. The CDR3 nucleotides are TGCGCCAGCAGCCAAGCCGTCGCCGGGGCCAACGTCCTGACTTTC. Protein: CASSQAVAGANVLTF.

This clonotype was counted at least ten times. The chain uses TRBV5-1 and TRBJ2-1; TRBD2 agrees at 11 bases. CDR3 length equals 23 residues. Germline CDR1 SGHRS, CDR2 YFSETQ. V lost 4 bases and J lost 0; bases outside the gene matches: 24. Here the CDR3 DNA reads TGCGCCAGCAGCCCTGGACAGATCAAGACTAGCGGGGTTTTACTGAGCTCCTACAATGAGCAGTTCTTC. Protein product: CASSPGQIKTSGVLLSSYNEQFF. The variable domain in full, with the rest retrieved from reference TRBV5-1 and TRBJ2-1, is KAGVTQTPRYLIKTRGQQVTLSCSPISGHRSVSWYQQTPGQGLQFLFEYFSETQRNKGNFPGRFSGRQFSNSRSEMNVSTLELGDSALYLCASSPGQIKTSGVLLSSYNEQFFGPGTRLTVL.

About this clonotype: A read error may account for a junction end that differs from germline. CDR3 region: CARSATSGWEQYF. Here the CDR3 DNA reads TGTGCCAGGAGTGCGACTAGCGGGTGGGAGCAGTACTTC. This chain joins TRBV30 and TRBJ2-4; 10 bases align to TRBD2. The germline gives CDR1 GTSNPN, CDR2 SVGIG (reference sequence). The CDR3 length is 13 residues. The entire variable domain, with the rest obtained from reference TRBV30 and TRBJ2-4, is as follows: SQTIHQWPATLVQPVGSPLSLECTVEGTSNPNLYWYRQAAGRGLQLLFYSVGIGQISSEVPQNLSASRPQDRQFILSSKKLLLSDSGFYLCARSATSGWEQYFGAGTRLSVL.

This clonotype has just a few counts. The chain links TRBV21-1 to TRBJ2-5; TRBD1, the D gene given by the table, was not confirmed from the DNA. TRBV21-1 is marked as a pseudogene. This CDR3 is built from 14 residues. CDR3 sequence reads: CASTWGRGQETQYF. In nucleotides, the CDR3 is TGTGCCAGCACCTGGGGCAGGGGCCAAGAGACCCAGTACTTC.

CDR3: CASAGGTQETQYF. The CDR3 DNA follows: TGCGCCAGCGCGGGGGGGACCCAAGAGACCCAGTACTTC. The chain uses TRBV5-1 and TRBJ2-5, with 9 bases identical to TRBD2. The J segment lost 1 base and the V segment lost 7 bases, leaving 2 bases of the junction unmatched. Germline assignment: CDR1 SGHRS and CDR2 YFSETQ. The CDR3 loop spans 13 amino acids.

The chain joins TRBV5-1 to TRBJ2-1; TRBD2 matches at 9 bases. This CDR3 contains 16 residues. Trimming took 9 bases from V and 10 from J; bases not matched to a gene: 20. From germline, CDR1 is SGHRS and CDR2 YFSETQ. The CDR3 protein is CATKPSGTVVWSEQFF. Written as DNA, the CDR3 is TGCGCCACTAAGCCTAGCGGGACAGTCGTTTGGAGCGAGCAGTTCTTC.

Worth noting for this clonotype: With a much larger clone just one base away, this may be a read error. The chain employs TRBV20-1 and TRBJ2-5, with 11 nucleotides matching TRBD1. V lost 1 base to trimming and J lost 11 bases; unmatched junction nucleotides: 21. CDR3 length: 18 residues. Germline V gene sequence: CDR1 DFQATT, CDR2 SNEGSKA (reference sequence). The CDR3 region has the DNA TGCAGTGCTAGAGCCACGGACAGGGGGCCGTTCTTATACAATGAGCAGTACTTC. Protein product: CSARATDRGPFLYNEQYF.

This clonotype was found a few times. This chain links TRBV7-9 with TRBJ2-7, with TRBD1 matching over 7 bases. There are 12 residues in the CDR3. V trimming: 11 bases; J trimming: 0 bases; junction bases outside the gene matches: 4. Looked up from germline, CDR1 is SEHNR and CDR2 is FQNEAQ (reference sequence). The CDR3 DNA reads TGTGCCGCACAGGGGAGCTCCTACGAGCAGTACTTC. Translating it yields CAAQGSSYEQYF.

This clonotype has more than one count but fewer than ten. The CDR3 DNA is TGTGCCAGCAGCTCACTAGCGGCCCAAGAGACCCAGTACTTC. Protein product: CASSSLAAQETQYF. The chain couples TRBV12-3 or TRBV12-4 to TRBJ2-5; 8 positions match TRBD2. This CDR3 has 14 residues. After removal of 6 bases from V and 1 base from J, the junction contained 4 bases not matched to a gene.

The CDR3 loop is CASRTGTGNSPLHF. The CDR3, as DNA: TGTGCCAGCAGGACAGGGACGGGGAATTCACCCCTCCACTTT. This chain connects TRBV2 to TRBJ1-6; 7 nucleotides match TRBD1. V lost 6 bases and J lost 7; bases outside the gene matches: 6. The germline gives CDR1 SNHLY, CDR2 FYNNEI. CDR3 length: 14 amino acids. Supplemented by reference TRBV2 and TRBJ1-6, the full variable domain reads EPEVTQTPSHQVTQMGQEVILRCVPISNHLYFYWYRQILGQKVEFLVSFYNNEISEKSEIFDDQFSVERPDGSNFTLKIRSTKLEDSAMYFCASRTGTGNSPLHFGNGTRLTVT.

This clonotype was recorded a few times. J is TRBJ1-1 and V is TRBV5-6; D gene uncertain. The germline V and J ends were trimmed by 0 bases and 6 bases, with 12 bases remaining between them. The germline CDR1 and CDR2 sequences are SGHDT and YYEEEE. The CDR3 spans 14 residues. The chain's CDR3 is CASSLGYGRPEAFF. In nucleotides, the CDR3 is TGTGCCAGCAGCTTGGGGTATGGTAGGCCTGAAGCTTTCTTT.

This rearrangement joins TRBV28 to TRBJ1-5; weak D call: TRBD1 (6 bases). The germline V gene encodes CDR1 MDHEN and CDR2 SYDVKM. Trimming took off 7 bases at V and 2 bases at J, with 21 bases between the two ends. The CDR3 runs to 17 residues. DNA for the CDR3: TGTGCCAGCACACAGCCACAGGGATTCATCGGCAATCAGCCCCAGCATTTT. Its protein product is CASTQPQGFIGNQPQHF. The full variable domain, completed using reference TRBV28 and TRBJ1-5, is DVKVTQSSRYLVKRTGEKVFLECVQDMDHENMFWYRQDPGLGLRLIYFSYDVKMKEKGDIPEGYSVSREKKERFSLILESASTNQTSMYLCASTQPQGFIGNQPQHFGDGTRLSIL.

This chain uses TRBV6-1 with TRBJ2-3; possible D gene TRBD2, 6 bases. V was cut by 7 bases and J by 1 base, with 9 bases left in between. CDR3 length equals 13 residues. In germline, CDR1 is MNHNS, CDR2 SASEGT. Here the CDR3 reads CASIRRGTDTQYF. In DNA, the CDR3 is TGTGCCAGCATCCGGAGGGGCACAGATACGCAGTATTTT.

The gene calls are TRBV6-2 or TRBV6-3 and TRBJ2-7; TRBD2 matches 9 bases. This CDR3 spans 17 amino acids. The V segment lost 3 bases and the J segment 3 bases; nucleotides outside the gene matches: 12. Germline V gives CDR1 MNHEY, CDR2 SVGEGT. Written as DNA, the CDR3 is TGTGCCAGCAGTTATATGTCTAGCGGGACTGGATTCTACGAGCAGTACTTC. Amino acid sequence: CASSYMSSGTGFYEQYF.

The chain carries TRBV5-1 and TRBJ2-1, with TRBD2 identical over 8 bases. Germline V gives CDR1 SGHRS, CDR2 YFSETQ. The CDR3 has 15 residues. The ends lost 2 bases at V and 7 bases at J; junction bases unmatched: 8. CDR3 protein: CASSFLGLASNEQFF. CDR3 sequence (DNA): TGCGCCAGCAGCTTTCTAGGACTAGCTTCTAATGAGCAGTTCTTC.